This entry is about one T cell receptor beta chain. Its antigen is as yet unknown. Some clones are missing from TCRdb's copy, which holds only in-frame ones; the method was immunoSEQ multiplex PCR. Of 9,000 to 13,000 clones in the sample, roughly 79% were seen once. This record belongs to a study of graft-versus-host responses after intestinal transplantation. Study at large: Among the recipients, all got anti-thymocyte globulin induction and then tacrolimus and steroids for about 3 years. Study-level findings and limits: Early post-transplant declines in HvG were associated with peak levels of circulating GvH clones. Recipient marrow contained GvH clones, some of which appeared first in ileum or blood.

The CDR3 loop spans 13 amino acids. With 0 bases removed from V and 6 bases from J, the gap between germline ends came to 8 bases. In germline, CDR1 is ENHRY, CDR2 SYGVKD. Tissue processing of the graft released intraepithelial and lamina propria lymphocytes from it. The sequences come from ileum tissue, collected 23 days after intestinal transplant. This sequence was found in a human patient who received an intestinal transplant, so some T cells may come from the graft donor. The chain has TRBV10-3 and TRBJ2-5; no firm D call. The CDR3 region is CAISESIEKTQYF. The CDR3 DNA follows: TGTGCCATCAGTGAGTCGATTGAGAAGACCCAGTACTTC.